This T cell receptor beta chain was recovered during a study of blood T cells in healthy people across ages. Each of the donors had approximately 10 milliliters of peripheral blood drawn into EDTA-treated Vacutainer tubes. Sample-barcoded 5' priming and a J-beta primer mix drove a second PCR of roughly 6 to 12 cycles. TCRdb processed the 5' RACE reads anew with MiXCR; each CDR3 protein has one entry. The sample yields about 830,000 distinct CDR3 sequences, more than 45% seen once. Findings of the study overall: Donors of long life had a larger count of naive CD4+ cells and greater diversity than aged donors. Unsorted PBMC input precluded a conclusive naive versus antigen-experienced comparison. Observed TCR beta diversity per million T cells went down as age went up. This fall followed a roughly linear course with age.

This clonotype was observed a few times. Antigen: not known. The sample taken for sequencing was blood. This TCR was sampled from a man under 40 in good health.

In nucleotides, the CDR3 is TGCAGTGCTTTAGCGGGAGACTACGAGCAGTACTTC. Protein product: CSALAGDYEQYF. The chain uses TRBV20-1 and TRBJ2-7; TRBD2 aligns across 9 bases. CDR1 and CDR2 from the germline V gene are DFQATT and SNEGSKA (reference sequence). The CDR3 is made up of 12 amino acids. Trimming at V came to 5 bases and at J to 3 bases, leaving 2 bases not matched to a gene.